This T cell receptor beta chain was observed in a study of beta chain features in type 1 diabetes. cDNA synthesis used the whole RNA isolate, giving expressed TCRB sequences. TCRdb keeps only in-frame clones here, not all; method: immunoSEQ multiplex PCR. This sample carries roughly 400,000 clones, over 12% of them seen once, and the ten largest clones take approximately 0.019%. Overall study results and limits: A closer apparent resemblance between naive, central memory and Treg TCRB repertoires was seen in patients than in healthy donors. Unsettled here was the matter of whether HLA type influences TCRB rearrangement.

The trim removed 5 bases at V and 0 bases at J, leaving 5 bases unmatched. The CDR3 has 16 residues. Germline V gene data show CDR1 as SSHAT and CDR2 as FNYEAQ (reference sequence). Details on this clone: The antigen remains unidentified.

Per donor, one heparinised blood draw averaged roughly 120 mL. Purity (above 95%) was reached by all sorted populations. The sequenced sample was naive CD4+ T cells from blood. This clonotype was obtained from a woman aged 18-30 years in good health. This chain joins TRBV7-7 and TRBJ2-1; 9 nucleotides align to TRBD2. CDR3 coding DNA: TGTGCCAGCAGCCCATTTAGCGGGAGCTCCTACAATGAGCAGTTCTTC. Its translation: CASSPFSGSSYNEQFF.